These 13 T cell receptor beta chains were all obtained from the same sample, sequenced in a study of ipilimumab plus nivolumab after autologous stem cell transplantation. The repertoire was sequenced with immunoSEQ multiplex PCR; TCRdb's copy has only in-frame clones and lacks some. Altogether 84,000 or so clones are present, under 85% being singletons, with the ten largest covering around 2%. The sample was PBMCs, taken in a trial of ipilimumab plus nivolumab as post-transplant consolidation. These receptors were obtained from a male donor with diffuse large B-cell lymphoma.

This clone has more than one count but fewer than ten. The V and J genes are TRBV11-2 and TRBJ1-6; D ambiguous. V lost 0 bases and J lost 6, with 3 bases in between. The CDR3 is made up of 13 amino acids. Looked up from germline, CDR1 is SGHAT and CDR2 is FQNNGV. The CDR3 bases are TGTGCCAGCAGCTTAGAGGCTAATTCACCCCTCCACTTT. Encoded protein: CASSLEANSPLHF.

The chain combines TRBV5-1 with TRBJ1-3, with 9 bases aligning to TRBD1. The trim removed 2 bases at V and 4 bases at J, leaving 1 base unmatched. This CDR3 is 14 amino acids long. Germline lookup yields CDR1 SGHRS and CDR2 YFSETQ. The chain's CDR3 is CASSFGTGGNTIYF. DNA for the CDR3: TGCGCCAGCAGCTTCGGGACAGGGGGAAACACCATATATTTT. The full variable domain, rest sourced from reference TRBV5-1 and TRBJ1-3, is KAGVTQTPRYLIKTRGQQVTLSCSPISGHRSVSWYQQTPGQGLQFLFEYFSETQRNKGNFPGRFSGRQFSNSRSEMNVSTLELGDSALYLCASSFGTGGNTIYFGEGSWLTVV.

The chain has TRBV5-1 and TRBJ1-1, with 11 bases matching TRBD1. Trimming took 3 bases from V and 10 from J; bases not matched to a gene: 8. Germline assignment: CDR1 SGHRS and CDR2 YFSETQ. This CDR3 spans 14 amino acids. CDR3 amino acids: CASSSGTGGLTAFF. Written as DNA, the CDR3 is TGCGCCAGCAGCTCCGGGACAGGGGGTTTAACAGCTTTCTTT.

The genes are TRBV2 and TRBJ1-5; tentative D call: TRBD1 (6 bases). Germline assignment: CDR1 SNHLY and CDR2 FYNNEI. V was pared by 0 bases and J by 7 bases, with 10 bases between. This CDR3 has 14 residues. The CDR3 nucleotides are TGTGCCAGCAGTGAAGCAGGGGGTAGCCAGCCCCAGCATTTT. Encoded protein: CASSEAGGSQPQHF. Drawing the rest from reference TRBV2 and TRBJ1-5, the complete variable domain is EPEVTQTPSHQVTQMGQEVILRCVPISNHLYFYWYRQILGQKVEFLVSFYNNEISEKSEIFDDQFSVERPDGSNFTLKIRSTKLEDSAMYFCASSEAGGSQPQHFGDGTRLSIL.

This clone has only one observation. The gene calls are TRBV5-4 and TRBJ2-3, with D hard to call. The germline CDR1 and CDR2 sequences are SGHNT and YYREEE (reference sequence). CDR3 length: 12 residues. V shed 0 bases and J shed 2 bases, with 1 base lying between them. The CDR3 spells CASSLDTDTQYF. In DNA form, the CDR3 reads TGTGCCAGCAGCTTGGACACAGATACGCAGTATTTT.

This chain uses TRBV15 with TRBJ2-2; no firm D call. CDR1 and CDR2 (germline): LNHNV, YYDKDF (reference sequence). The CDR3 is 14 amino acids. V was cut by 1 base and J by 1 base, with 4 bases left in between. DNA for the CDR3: TGTGCCACCAGCAGAGTAAGGAACACCGGGGAGCTGTTTTTT. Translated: CATSRVRNTGELFF.

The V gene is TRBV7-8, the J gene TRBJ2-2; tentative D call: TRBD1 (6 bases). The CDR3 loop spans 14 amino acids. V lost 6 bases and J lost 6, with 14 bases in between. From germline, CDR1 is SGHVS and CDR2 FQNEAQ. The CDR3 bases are TGTGCCAGCAGATTACAGGGAGATGCCGGGGAGCTGTTTTTT. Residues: CASRLQGDAGELFF.

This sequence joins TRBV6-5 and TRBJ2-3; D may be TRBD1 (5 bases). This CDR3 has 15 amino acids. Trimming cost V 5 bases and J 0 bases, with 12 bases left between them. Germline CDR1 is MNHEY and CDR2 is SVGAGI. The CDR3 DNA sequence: TGTGCCAGCAGTCCCCAGGGCCCGAGCACAGATACGCAGTATTTT. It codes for CASSPQGPSTDTQYF.

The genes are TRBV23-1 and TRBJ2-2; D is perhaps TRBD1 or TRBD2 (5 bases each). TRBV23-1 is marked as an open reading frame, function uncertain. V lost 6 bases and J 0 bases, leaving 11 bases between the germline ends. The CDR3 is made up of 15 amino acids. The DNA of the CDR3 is TGCGCCAGCAGCCCCCGGGGCCCGAACACCGGGGAGCTGTTTTTT. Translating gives CASSPRGPNTGELFF.

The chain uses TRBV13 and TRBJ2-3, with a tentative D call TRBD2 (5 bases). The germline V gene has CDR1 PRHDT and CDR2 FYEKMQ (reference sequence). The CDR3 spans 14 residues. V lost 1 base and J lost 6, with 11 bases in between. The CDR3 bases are TGTGCCAGCAGCTTAGTCGGGGAATTGGATACGCAGTATTTT. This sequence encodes CASSLVGELDTQYF.

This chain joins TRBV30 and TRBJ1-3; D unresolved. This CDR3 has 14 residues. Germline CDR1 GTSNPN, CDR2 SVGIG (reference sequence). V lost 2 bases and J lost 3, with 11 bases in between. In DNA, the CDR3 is TGTGCCTGGAGTAGAAGCAGGAGTGGAAACACCATATATTTT. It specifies CAWSRSRSGNTIYF.

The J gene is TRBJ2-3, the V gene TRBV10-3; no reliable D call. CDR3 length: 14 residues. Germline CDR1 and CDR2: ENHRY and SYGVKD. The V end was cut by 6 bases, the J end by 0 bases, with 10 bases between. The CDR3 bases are TGTGCCATCAGGGGCGCATTTAGCACAGATACGCAGTATTTT. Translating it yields CAIRGAFSTDTQYF.

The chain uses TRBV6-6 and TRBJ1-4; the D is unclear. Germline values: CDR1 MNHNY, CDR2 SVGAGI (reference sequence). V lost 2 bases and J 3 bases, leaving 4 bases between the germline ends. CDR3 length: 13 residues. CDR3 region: CASSYAPNEKLFF. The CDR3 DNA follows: TGTGCCAGCAGTTACGCACCTAATGAAAAACTGTTTTTT.